This entry describes one T cell receptor (beta chain). Its antigen is not known. This CDR3 has 15 amino acids. Deletions cut 9 bases from V and 9 bases from J, with 21 bases between. CDR1 is LNHDA and CDR2 is SQIVND in the germline V gene (reference sequence). This entry is derived from a study of T cell responses to AZD1222 COVID-19 vaccine. On the study more broadly: Doses given second, at about 4 or about 12 weeks, were pooled.

The study's findings and limits: Among AZD1222 vaccinees, only six or seven were seropositive at baseline. None of the repertoires were sampled until the peak T cell response had passed. Receipt of two AZD1222 doses was followed by a rise in Spike-specific TCR breadth and depth.

This table comes from immunoSEQ multiplex PCR, and its TCRdb copy is limited to in-frame clones, with some not included. Here the sample spans 100,000 to 150,000 clones, approximately 90% being singletons. The sequence was obtained from an adult in good health. The sample in question was peripheral blood, obtained on day 0 of AZD1222 vaccination. The chain couples TRBV19 to TRBJ1-6; perhaps TRBD1 as D (6 bases). In nucleotides, the CDR3 is TGTGCCAGCGAAGGAGGGGGGGGAGTGGCTTCACCCCTCCACTTT. Its translation is CASEGGGGVASPLHF.